A single T cell receptor beta chain is shown here with its context. There is no known antigen for this receptor. Per-nucleotide qualities are absent, and no much larger clonotype sits a single base away. To sequence the TCRbeta CDR3 region, genomic DNA was isolated from the sorted cells. TCRbeta CDR3 regions were sequenced using the immunoSEQ Assay. TCRdb mirrors the immuneACCESS table, restricted to in-frame sequences. Some clones are absent from its copies; in checked studies, under half trace to an unresolved V gene, and the reason for the others is unknown. This sample is represented by under 70,000 clones; just over 85% of them were singletons. The top ten clonotypes cover over 1% of the sample. V is cut by 6 bases and J by 6 bases, and the space between the germline ends is 15 bases. From the germline V gene (reference sequence), CDR1 is LNHDA and CDR2 is SQIVND. The CDR3 goes from the cysteine to the phenylalanine over 13 residues. The retained sequence is limited to the CDR3, 39 bases, with the frame set at the first base.

The data belong to a study of OX40 agonist ivuxolimab in advanced cancers. General notes on the study: Ivuxolimab, which targeted the costimulatory receptor OX40 (CD134), was an agonistic, fully human IgG2 monoclonal antibody. Intravenous ivuxolimab was administered to patients every 2 weeks at six dose levels: 0.01, 0.1, 0.3, 1.5, 3 and 10 mg/kg. Among the 50 to 55 dose-escalation patients, some 20 had hepatocellular carcinoma, roughly 15 melanoma, 9 renal cell carcinoma and 9 head and neck cancer. In the dose-escalation cohort, around four fifths of patients were male, and the mean age was around 60 years with a range of about 23 to 79. Prior anti-PD-1, anti-PD-L1 or anti-CTLA-4 therapy was permitted, and checkpoint inhibitors had been received by more than 35% of dose-escalation patients. Partial responses were achieved by three dose-escalation patients, of whom one had hepatocellular carcinoma and two had cutaneous melanoma. Peripheral TCRbeta sequencing was intended to test whether TCR sequence diversity was altered and clonal T-cell expansion was caused by ivuxolimab. The paper covers the monotherapy dose-escalation part of the phase I ivuxolimab trial, which included N ≈ 50 patients.

Paper-wide results and their limitations: The antigen specificity of the clonally expanded peripheral T cells was not determined. In the 0.1-3.0 mg/kg groups, partial responders were among the patients with the lowest normalized peripheral clonal expansion, particularly in CD8+ T cells. After ivuxolimab, more expanded clones were found on average in CD8+ T cells than in CD4+ T cells. At doses from 0.1 to 3.0 mg/kg, clonal expansion was seen in both CD4+ and CD8+ blood T cells between baseline and week 6. Low levels of normalized T-cell clonal expansion were also seen in some patients who did not respond.

The trial excluded patients who had a history of autoimmune disease or were on systemic immunosuppression. Peripheral blood for TCR sequencing was collected from all dose cohorts at baseline, on cycle 4 day 1, and on cycle 7 day 1. Samples were obtained from an open-label, multicenter, first-in-human phase I dose-escalation trial of ivuxolimab. Adults with locally advanced or metastatic head and neck squamous cell, hepatocellular, melanoma or renal cell carcinoma were enrolled in the trial. Before TCR sequencing, CD4+ T cells and CD8+ T cells were sorted from peripheral blood as separate populations.

The chain is encoded by TRBV19 joined to TRBJ2-7; the D gene assignment is ambiguous. The TCR originated in an adult with an advanced solid tumor such as melanoma, head and neck, liver or kidney cancer. Sequencing was performed on CD4+ or CD8+ T cells sorted from blood, taken in a trial of the OX40 agonist ivuxolimab. Here is the DNA: TGTGCCAGTAGCGGGCAGGACGGCCTCGAGCAGTACTTC. This is translated as CASSGQDGLEQYF.